This TCR beta chain was sequenced during a study of blood T cell repertoires in COVID-19. TCRdb's table, derived via immunoSEQ multiplex PCR, lists solely in-frame clones and lacks some. The sample lists 250,000 to 350,000 clones, roughly 90% occurring once. V lost 2 bases to trimming and J lost 1 base; unmatched junction nucleotides: 1. The CDR3 covers 15 residues. The germline V gene encodes CDR1 SGHNT and CDR2 YYREEE (reference sequence). The sequence was obtained from a woman aged 45-60 years with active or convalescent COVID-19. The source material was peripheral blood. This chain uses TRBV5-4 with TRBJ2-1, with 9 bases matching TRBD1. The CDR3 here is CASSLQGASYNEQFF. CDR3 in DNA: TGTGCCAGCAGCTTACAGGGGGCATCCTACAATGAGCAGTTCTTC.